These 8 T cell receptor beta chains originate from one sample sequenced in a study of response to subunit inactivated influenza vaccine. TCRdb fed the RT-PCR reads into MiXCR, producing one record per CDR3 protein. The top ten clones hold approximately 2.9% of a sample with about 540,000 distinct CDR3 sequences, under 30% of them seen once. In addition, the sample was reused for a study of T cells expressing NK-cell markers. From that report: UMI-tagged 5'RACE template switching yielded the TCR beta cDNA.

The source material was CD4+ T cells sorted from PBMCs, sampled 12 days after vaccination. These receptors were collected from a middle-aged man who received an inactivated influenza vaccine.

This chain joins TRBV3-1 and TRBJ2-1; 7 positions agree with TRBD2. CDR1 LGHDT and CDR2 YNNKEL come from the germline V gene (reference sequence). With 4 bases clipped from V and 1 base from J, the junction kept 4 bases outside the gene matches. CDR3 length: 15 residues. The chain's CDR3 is CASSPPSGSYNEQFF. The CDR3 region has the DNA TGTGCCAGCAGCCCTCCTAGCGGTTCCTACAATGAGCAGTTCTTC.

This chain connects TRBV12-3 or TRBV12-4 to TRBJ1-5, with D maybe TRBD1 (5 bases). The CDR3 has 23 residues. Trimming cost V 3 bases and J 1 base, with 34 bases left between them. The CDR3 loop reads CASSFREQWSNRGRTTSNQPQHF. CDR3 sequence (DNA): TGTGCCAGCAGTTTCAGAGAGCAGTGGTCGAACCGGGGCAGGACGACGAGCAATCAGCCCCAGCATTTT.

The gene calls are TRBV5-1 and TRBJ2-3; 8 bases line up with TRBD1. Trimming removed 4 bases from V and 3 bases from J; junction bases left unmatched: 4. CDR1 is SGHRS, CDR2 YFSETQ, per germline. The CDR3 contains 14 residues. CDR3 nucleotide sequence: TGCGCCAGCAGCAAAGGACAGGGAACAGATACGCAGTATTTT. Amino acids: CASSKGQGTDTQYF.

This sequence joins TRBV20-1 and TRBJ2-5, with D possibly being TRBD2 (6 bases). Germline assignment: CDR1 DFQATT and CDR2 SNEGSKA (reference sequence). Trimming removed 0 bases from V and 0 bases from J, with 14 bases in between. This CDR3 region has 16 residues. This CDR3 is CSARDPGGSYQETQYF. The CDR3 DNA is TGCAGTGCTAGAGATCCCGGGGGTTCGTACCAAGAGACCCAGTACTTC.

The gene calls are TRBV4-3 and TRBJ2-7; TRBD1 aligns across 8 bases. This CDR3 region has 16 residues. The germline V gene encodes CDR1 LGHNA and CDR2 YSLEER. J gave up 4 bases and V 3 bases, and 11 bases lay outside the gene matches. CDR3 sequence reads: CASSQAPGQGPYEQYF. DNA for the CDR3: TGCGCCAGCAGCCAGGCCCCTGGACAGGGTCCGTACGAGCAGTACTTC.

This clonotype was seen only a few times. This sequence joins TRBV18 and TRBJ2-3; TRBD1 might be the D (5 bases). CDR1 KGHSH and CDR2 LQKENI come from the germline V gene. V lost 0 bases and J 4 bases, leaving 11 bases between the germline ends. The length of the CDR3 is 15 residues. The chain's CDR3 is CASSPPGAWADTQYF. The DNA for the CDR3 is TGTGCCAGCTCACCACCAGGGGCATGGGCAGATACGCAGTATTTT.

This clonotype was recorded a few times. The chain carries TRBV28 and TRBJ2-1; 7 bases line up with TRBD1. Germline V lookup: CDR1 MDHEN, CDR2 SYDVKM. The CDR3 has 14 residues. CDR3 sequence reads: CVSYPGTAYNEQFF. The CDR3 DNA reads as TGTGTCTCGTATCCTGGGACAGCCTACAATGAGCAGTTCTTC. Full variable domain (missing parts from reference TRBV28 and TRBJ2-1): DVKVTQSSRYLVKRTGEKVFLECVQDMDHENMFWYRQDPGLGLRLIYFSYDVKMKEKGDIPEGYSVSREKKERFSLILESASTNQTSMYLCVSYPGTAYNEQFFGPGTRLTVL.

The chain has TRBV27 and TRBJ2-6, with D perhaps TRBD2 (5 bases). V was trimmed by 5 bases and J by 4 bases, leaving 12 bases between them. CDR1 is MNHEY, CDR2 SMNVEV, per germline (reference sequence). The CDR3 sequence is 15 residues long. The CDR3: CASSPGLVGANVLTF. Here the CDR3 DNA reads TGTGCCAGCAGTCCCGGACTCGTCGGGGCCAACGTCCTGACTTTC.